The present T cell receptor (beta chain) was sequenced within a study of PD-L1 blockade in urothelial cancer. Study at large: Male sex and bladder-origin urothelial cancer were recorded for about 85% of the roughly 29 patients. The analyses of blood took place 3 weeks (second dose) and 6 weeks after treatment start. General study findings and limits: Greater 3-week expansion of tumor-associated blood clones was recorded for durable-benefit patients.

Comment on this clone: Its matching antigen is unknown.

Germline assignment: CDR1 SGDLS and CDR2 YYNGEE. V was shortened by 4 bases and J by 2 bases, with 12 bases between the two germline ends. This CDR3 comprises 14 residues. Indicated time point: pretreatment peripheral blood. The investigators introduced synthetic TCR analog templates into each PCR as spikes. Sequencing used immunoSEQ multiplex PCR; TCRdb keeps in-frame clones, though not all of them. The data hold 45,000 or so clones, with about 88% observed a single time. This TCR was recovered from a donor aged 40 or older with urothelial cancer. The chain carries TRBV9 and TRBJ2-5; the D is unclear. The material was PBMCs, obtained around atezolizumab (anti-PD-L1) treatment. CDR3 sequence: CASSPQTLQETQYF. CDR3 coding DNA: TGTGCCAGCAGCCCCCAGACACTGCAAGAGACCCAGTACTTC. Looking up the rest from reference TRBV9 and TRBJ2-5 gives the full variable domain: DSGVTQTPKHLITATGQRVTLRCSPRSGDLSVYWYQQSLDQGLQFLIQYYNGEERAKGNILERFSAQQFPDLHSELNLSSLELGDSALYFCASSPQTLQETQYFGPGTRLLVL.